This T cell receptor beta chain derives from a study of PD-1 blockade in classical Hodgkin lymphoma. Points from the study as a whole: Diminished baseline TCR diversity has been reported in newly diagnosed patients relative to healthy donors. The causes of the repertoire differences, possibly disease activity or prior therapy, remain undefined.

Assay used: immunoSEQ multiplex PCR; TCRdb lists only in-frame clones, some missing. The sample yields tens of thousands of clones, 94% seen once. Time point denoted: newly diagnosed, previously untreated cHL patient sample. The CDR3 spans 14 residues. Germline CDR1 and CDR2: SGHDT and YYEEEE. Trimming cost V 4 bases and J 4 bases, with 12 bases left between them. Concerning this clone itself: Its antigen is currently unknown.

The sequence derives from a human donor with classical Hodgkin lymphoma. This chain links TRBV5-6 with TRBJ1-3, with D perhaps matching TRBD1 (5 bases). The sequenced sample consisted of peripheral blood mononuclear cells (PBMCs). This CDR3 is CASSGGLPGNTIYF. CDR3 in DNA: TGTGCCAGCAGCGGGGGACTCCCCGGAAACACCATATATTTT.